Reported below is one T cell receptor (beta chain). What it recognizes is unknown. This CDR3 spans 16 amino acids. The junction had 8 bases not matched to a gene; V was cut back by 1 base and J by 2 bases. Germline CDR1 SGHRS, CDR2 YFSETQ. This entry belongs to a study of T cell responses to AZD1222 COVID-19 vaccine. Overall study findings and caveats: Following two doses of AZD1222, Spike-specific TCR breadth and depth rose. The peak T cell response came first, and repertoires were sampled only after it. The study identified only six AZD1222 recipients as seropositive at baseline. Females outnumbered males among donors, who were mostly white British; clonal diversity was possibly underestimated.

TCRdb keeps only in-frame clones here, not all; method: immunoSEQ multiplex PCR. In the table there are about 77,000 clones, approximately 92% of which are singletons. Sequenced here: peripheral blood, sampled 28 days after the second AZD1222 dose. The chain employs TRBV5-1 and TRBJ1-1; 7 bases match TRBD1. The sequence was obtained from an adult who received the AZD1222 COVID-19 vaccine. The CDR3 bases are TGCGCCAGCAGCTTGACCGGGACAGAACGTAACACTGAAGCTTTCTTT. The encoded protein is CASSLTGTERNTEAFF.